These 13 T cell receptor beta chains were sequenced from one sample in a study of cytomegalovirus exposure and HLA in healthy donors (dated by TCRdb to between 2016 and 2019). The receptor library was made with the immunoSEQ multiplex PCR assay. The multiplex PCR relied on a mix of 60 forward primers for TCR Vbeta segments and 13 reverse primers for TCR Jbeta segments. Not all clones reach the TCRdb copy of this immuneACCESS table, which keeps in-frame sequences only. Checked studies attribute under half of the gap to unresolved V genes and leave the rest unexplained. For this sample the table gives about 170,000 clones, of which roughly 80% were detected only once. In total, the top ten clones hold approximately 0.8% of the sample. The sequenced sample was PBMCs. These receptors originate from a woman under 30 in good health and CMV-seronegative.

In nucleotides, the CDR3 is TGTGCCAGCAGCTTAGCCCGGACTAGCGGGGGTAGCACAGATACGCAGTATTTT. Protein: CASSLARTSGGSTDTQYF. The chain recombines TRBV11-2 with TRBJ2-3; 13 bases line up with TRBD2. This CDR3 has 18 amino acids. J gave up 0 bases and V 1 base, and 4 bases lay outside the gene matches. CDR1 SGHAT and CDR2 FQNNGV come from the germline V gene.

This clone was recorded only once. The junction does not match germline at one end; this may be a read error. This chain links TRBV7-7 with TRBJ2-1; possible D gene TRBD2, 6 bases. The germline V gene encodes CDR1 SSHAT and CDR2 FNYEAQ (reference sequence). This CDR3 region has 16 residues. CDR3 nucleotide sequence: TGTGCTAGCAGCTTAGCTGTAGCGGAACCCTACAATGAGCAGTTCTTC. Translation: CASSLAVAEPYNEQFF.

The chain joins TRBV2 to TRBJ2-5; tentatively, D is TRBD2 (6 bases). Per the germline V gene, CDR1 is SNHLY and CDR2 is FYNNEI. This CDR3 contains 14 residues. The ends were cut back, 7 bases at V and 2 bases at J, with 14 bases in the middle. CDR3 nucleotide sequence: TGTGCCAGCAATTCCGGGACTTTTCAAGAGACCCAGTACTTC. Translating it yields CASNSGTFQETQYF.

This clone has just a few counts. The V call is TRBV4-2, the J call TRBJ2-5; 8 bases are shared with TRBD2. Germline lookup yields CDR1 LGHNA and CDR2 YNFKEQ. After removal of 0 bases from V and 11 bases from J, the junction contained 5 bases not matched to a gene. The CDR3 runs 13 residues. CDR3 coding DNA: TGTGCCAGCAGCCAAGATCCCGGGACTAGTCAGTACTTC. Residues: CASSQDPGTSQYF.

The chain combines TRBV5-8 with TRBJ1-5, with 7 positions matching TRBD1. The junction had 10 bases not matched to a gene; V was cut back by 6 bases and J by 1 base. CDR3 length: 16 amino acids. The germline V gene has CDR1 SGHTS and CDR2 YDEGEE. The CDR3 loop reads CASISPEQGSNQPQHF. In DNA form, the CDR3 reads TGTGCCAGCATCTCTCCGGAACAGGGGAGCAATCAGCCCCAGCATTTT.

This CDR3 is CASRLTTSGRARQFF. The DNA for the CDR3 is TGTGCCAGCAGACTAACCACTAGCGGGAGGGCCAGGCAGTTCTTC. The chain employs TRBV28 and TRBJ2-1; 13 bases are a match to TRBD2. V lost 6 bases, J lost 12 bases, and 11 bases stayed unmatched. Germline CDR1 and CDR2: MDHEN and SYDVKM. The CDR3 runs to 15 residues.

The chain uses TRBV5-1 and TRBJ1-5; tentative D call: TRBD1 (5 bases). Per the germline V gene, CDR1 is SGHRS and CDR2 is YFSETQ. V dropped 0 bases and J dropped 2 bases, with 9 bases sitting between them. CDR3 size: 15 residues. CDR3 coding DNA: TGCGCCAGCAGCTTGGAAGGGGTCCGCAATCAGCCCCAGCATTTT. It specifies CASSLEGVRNQPQHF.

V and J are TRBV28 and TRBJ2-5; 7 bases align to TRBD1. The assigned J gene may be wrong: the sequence end matches TRBJ2-7 better. The CDR3 is made up of 14 amino acids. Per germline, CDR1 MDHEN and CDR2 SYDVKM. CDR3 bases: TGTGCCAGCAGTTTAGGGCAGGGGGTTTACGAGCAGTACTTC. Amino acid sequence: CASSLGQGVYEQYF.

The rearrangement links TRBV11-2 to TRBJ2-7; weak D call: TRBD1 (5 bases). The V end lost 1 base, the J end lost 3 bases, and 13 bases lay between the germline ends. CDR3 length equals 15 residues. Germline V gene lookup returns CDR1 SGHAT and CDR2 FQNNGV. The CDR3 coding sequence is TGTGCCAGCAGCTTAGTTCCGCAGGGTAGCTACGAGCAGTACTTC. Its protein product is CASSLVPQGSYEQYF.

The V gene is TRBV19, the J gene TRBJ2-7, with 9 bases identical to TRBD1. The CDR3 is 13 residues long. CDR1 is LNHDA, CDR2 SQIVND, per germline (reference sequence). J lost 1 base, V lost 9 bases, and 4 bases had no gene match. CDR3 in amino acids: CASWDRVSYEQYF. CDR3 bases: TGTGCCAGCTGGGACAGGGTTTCCTACGAGCAGTACTTC.

The chain combines TRBV28 with TRBJ2-3; TRBD2 aligns across 8 bases. Germline assignment: CDR1 MDHEN and CDR2 SYDVKM. CDR3 length: 17 amino acids. V dropped 5 bases and J dropped 4; count of bases not matched to a gene: 14. CDR3 DNA: TGTGCCAGCAGTCCCGTAGGGTTGCGGGGGGCCCCAGATACGCAGTATTTT. Amino acids: CASSPVGLRGAPDTQYF.

This clone was detected only once. The rearrangement joins TRBV12-5 to TRBJ2-1; 8 nucleotides agree with TRBD2. Trimming cost V 6 bases and J 8 bases; bases outside gene matches: 6. Germline V lookup: CDR1 LGHNT, CDR2 FRNRAP. The CDR3 extends over 13 amino acids. This CDR3 is CASGPFSGDEQFF. CDR3 DNA sequence: TGTGCTAGTGGCCCATTTAGCGGGGATGAGCAGTTCTTC.

The rearrangement links TRBV19 to TRBJ2-7; D is unresolved. The CDR3 runs to 16 residues. Trimming removed 3 bases at V and 4 bases at J, with 19 bases between. Germline V lookup: CDR1 LNHDA, CDR2 SQIVND (reference sequence). The CDR3 is CASSMRVSGWFYEQYF. In DNA, the CDR3 is TGTGCCAGTAGTATGCGTGTATCGGGTTGGTTTTACGAGCAGTACTTC.